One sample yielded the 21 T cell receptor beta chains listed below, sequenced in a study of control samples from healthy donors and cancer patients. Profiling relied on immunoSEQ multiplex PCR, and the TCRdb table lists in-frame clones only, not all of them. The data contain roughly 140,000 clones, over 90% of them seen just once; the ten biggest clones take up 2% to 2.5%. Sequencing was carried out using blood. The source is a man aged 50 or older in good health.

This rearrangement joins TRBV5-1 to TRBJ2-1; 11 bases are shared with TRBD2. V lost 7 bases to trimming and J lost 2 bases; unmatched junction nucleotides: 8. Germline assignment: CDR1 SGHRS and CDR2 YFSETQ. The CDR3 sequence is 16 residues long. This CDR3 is CASLGLAGSPYNEQFF. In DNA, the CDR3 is TGCGCCAGCCTTGGACTAGCGGGCTCCCCCTACAATGAGCAGTTCTTC.

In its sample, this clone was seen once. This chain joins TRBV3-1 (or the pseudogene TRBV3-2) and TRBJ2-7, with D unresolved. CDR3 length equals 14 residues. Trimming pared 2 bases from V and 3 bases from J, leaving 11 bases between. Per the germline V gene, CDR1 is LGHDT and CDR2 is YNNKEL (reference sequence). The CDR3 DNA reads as TGTGCCAGCAGCCAAAACGGTCGGCTCTACGAGCAGTACTTC. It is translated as CASSQNGRLYEQYF.

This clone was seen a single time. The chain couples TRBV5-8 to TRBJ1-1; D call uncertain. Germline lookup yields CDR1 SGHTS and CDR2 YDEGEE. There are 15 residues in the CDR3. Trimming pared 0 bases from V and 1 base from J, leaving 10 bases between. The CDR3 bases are TGTGCCAGCAGCTTGGGGCCTTTGGGGAACACTGAAGCTTTCTTT. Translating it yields CASSLGPLGNTEAFF.

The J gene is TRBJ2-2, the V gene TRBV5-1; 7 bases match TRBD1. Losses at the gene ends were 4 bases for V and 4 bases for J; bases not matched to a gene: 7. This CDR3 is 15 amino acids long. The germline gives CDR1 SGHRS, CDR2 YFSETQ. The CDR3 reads CASSPGTESTGELFF. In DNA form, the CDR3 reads TGCGCCAGCAGCCCGGGGACAGAGAGCACCGGGGAGCTGTTTTTT. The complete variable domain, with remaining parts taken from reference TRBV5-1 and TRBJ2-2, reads KAGVTQTPRYLIKTRGQQVTLSCSPISGHRSVSWYQQTPGQGLQFLFEYFSETQRNKGNFPGRFSGRQFSNSRSEMNVSTLELGDSALYLCASSPGTESTGELFFGEGSRLTVL.

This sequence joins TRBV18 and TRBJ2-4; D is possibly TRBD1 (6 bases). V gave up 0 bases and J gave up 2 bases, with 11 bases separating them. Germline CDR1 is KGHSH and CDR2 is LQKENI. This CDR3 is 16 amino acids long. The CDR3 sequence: CASSPPLQGSKNIQYF. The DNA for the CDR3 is TGTGCCAGCTCACCACCCCTACAGGGCTCCAAAAACATTCAGTACTTC.

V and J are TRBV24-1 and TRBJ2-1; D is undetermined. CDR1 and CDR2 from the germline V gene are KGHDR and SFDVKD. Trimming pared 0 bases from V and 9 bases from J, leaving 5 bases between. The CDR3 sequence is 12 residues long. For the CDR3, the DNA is TGTGCCACCAGTGATTTGCTAAGTGAGCAGTTCTTC. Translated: CATSDLLSEQFF.

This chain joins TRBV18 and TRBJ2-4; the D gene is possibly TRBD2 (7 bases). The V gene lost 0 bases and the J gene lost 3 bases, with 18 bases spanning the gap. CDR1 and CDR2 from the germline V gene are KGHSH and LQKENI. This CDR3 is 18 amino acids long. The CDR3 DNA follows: TGTGCCAGCTCACCACCCGGCGGGGGCCGGACCAGCAAAAACATTCAGTACTTC. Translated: CASSPPGGGRTSKNIQYF.

As DNA, the CDR3 is TGTGCCAGCAACAGCGGGAGGCCAAAACCCTACGAGCAGTACTTC. Amino acids: CASNSGRPKPYEQYF. The V and J genes are TRBV28 and TRBJ2-7; TRBD2 aligns across 9 bases. The CDR3 loop spans 15 amino acids. CDR1 is MDHEN, CDR2 SYDVKM, per germline. The junction had 9 bases not matched to a gene; V was cut back by 7 bases and J by 2 bases.

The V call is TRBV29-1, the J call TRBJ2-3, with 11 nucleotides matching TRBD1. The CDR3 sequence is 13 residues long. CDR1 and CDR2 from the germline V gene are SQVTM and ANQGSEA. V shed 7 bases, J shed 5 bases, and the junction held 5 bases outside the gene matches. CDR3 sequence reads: CSAGQGAVDTQYF. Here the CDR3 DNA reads TGCAGCGCCGGACAGGGGGCCGTAGATACGCAGTATTTT.

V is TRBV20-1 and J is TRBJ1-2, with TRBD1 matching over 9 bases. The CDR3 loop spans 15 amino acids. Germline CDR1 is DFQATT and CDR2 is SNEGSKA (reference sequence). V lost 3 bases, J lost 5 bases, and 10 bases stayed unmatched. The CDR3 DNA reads TGCAGTGCTAGTCCCGGGACAGGGCGGGATTATGGCTACACCTTC. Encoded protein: CSASPGTGRDYGYTF.

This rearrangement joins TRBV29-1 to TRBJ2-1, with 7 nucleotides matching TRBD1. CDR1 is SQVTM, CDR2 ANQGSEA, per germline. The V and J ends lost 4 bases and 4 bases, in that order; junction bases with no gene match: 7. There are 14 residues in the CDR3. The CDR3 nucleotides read TGCAGCGTTGGAGAACGACAGGGTTACAATGAGCAGTTCTTC. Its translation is CSVGERQGYNEQFF.

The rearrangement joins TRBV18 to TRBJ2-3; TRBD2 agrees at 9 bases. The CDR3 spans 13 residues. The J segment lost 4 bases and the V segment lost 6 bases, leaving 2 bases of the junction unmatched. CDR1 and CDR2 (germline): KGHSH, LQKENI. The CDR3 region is CASSGTSPDTQYF. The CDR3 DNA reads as TGTGCCAGCTCCGGGACTAGCCCAGATACGCAGTATTTT.

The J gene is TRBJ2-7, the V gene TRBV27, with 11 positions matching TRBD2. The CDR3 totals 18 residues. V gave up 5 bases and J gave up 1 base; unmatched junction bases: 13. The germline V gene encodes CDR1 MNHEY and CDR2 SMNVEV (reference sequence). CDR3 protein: CASSTLRPGLAASYEQYF. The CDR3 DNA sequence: TGTGCCAGCAGTACCCTCCGGCCGGGACTAGCGGCTTCCTACGAGCAGTACTTC.

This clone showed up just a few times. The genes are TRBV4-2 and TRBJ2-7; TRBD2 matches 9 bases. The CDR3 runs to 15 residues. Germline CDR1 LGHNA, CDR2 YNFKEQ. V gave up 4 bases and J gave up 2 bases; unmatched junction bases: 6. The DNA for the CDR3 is TGTGCCAGCAGCCTTGGACTAGCGACCACCTACGAGCAGTACTTC. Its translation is CASSLGLATTYEQYF.

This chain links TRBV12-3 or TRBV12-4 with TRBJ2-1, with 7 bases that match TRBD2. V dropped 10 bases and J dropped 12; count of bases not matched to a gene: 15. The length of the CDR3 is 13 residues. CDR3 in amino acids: CANHLADQLSQFF. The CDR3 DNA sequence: TGTGCCAACCACCTAGCGGACCAACTTTCGCAGTTCTTC.

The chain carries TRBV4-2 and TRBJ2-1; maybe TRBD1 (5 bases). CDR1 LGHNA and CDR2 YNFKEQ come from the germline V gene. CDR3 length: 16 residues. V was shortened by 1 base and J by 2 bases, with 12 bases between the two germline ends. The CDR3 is CASSQGAGRTYNEQFF. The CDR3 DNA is TGTGCCAGCAGCCAAGGAGCAGGGCGGACCTACAATGAGCAGTTCTTC.

The CDR3 reads CASSLGTAYTDTQYF. CDR3 in DNA: TGCGCCAGCAGCTTGGGAACCGCTTACACAGATACGCAGTATTTT. This rearrangement joins TRBV5-1 to TRBJ2-3; D gene ambiguous. V lost 0 bases and J 2 bases, leaving 10 bases between the germline ends. Germline CDR1 is SGHRS and CDR2 is YFSETQ. This CDR3 comprises 15 residues.

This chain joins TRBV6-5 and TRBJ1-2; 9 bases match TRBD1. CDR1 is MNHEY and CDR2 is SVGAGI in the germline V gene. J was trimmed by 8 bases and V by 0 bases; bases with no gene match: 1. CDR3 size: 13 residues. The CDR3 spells CASSYSDRGGYTF. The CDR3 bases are TGTGCCAGCAGTTACTCTGACAGGGGGGGCTACACCTTC.

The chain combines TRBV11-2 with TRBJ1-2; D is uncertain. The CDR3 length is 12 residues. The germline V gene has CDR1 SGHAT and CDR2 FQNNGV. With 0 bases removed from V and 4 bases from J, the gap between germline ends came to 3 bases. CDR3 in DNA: TGTGCCAGCAGCTTAGAGGCCTATGGCTACACCTTC. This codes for CASSLEAYGYTF.

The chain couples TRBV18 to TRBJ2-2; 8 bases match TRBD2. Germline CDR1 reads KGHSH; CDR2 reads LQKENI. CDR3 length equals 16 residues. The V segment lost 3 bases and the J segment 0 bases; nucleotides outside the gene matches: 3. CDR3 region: CASSPRAGANTGELFF. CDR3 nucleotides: TGTGCCAGCTCACCGAGAGCGGGAGCGAACACCGGGGAGCTGTTTTTT.

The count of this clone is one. The CDR3 is CASSRGQQETQYF. CDR3 nucleotides: TGTGCCAGCAGTAGAGGACAGCAAGAGACCCAGTACTTC. The chain recombines TRBV28 with TRBJ2-5; possible D gene TRBD1, 6 bases. The CDR3 covers 13 residues. Germline V gene lookup returns CDR1 MDHEN and CDR2 SYDVKM. Between the trimmed V and J ends, which lost 5 bases and 2 bases, there was a span of 9 bases. Using reference TRBV28 and TRBJ2-5 for the parts outside the CDR3, the full variable domain is DVKVTQSSRYLVKRTGEKVFLECVQDMDHENMFWYRQDPGLGLRLIYFSYDVKMKEKGDIPEGYSVSREKKERFSLILESASTNQTSMYLCASSRGQQETQYFGPGTRLLVL.